This T cell receptor beta chain came from a study of neurological immune-mediated disorders. The cDNA was synthesized by means of template-switch 5'RACE, which was carried out with 10-nucleotide random UMIs. TCRdb processed the 5' RACE reads anew with MiXCR; each CDR3 protein has one entry. Found here are tens of thousands of distinct CDR3 sequences, 4.5% of them singletons; the top ten hold 6.5% to 7.5%. CDR1 SGHRS and CDR2 YFSETQ come from the germline V gene. The CDR3 extends over 15 amino acids. Trimming removed 0 bases from V and 9 bases from J; junction bases left unmatched: 8. This clonotype was counted many times. Where libraries were unsorted, they were derived from 2 million PBMCs stored at -80 degrees C.

J is TRBJ1-1 and V is TRBV5-1, with 10 nucleotides matching TRBD1. Sequenced material: PBMCs. The sequence was collected from a man under 40 with multiple sclerosis. The CDR3 spells CASSLAGQGPGKAFF. CDR3 sequence (DNA): TGCGCCAGCAGCTTGGCGGGACAGGGGCCCGGGAAAGCTTTCTTT.